The next 29 T cell receptor beta chains were all read from a single sample in a study of Ad26.COV2.S vaccination and SARS-CoV-2 variants. Some clones are missing from TCRdb's copy, which holds only in-frame ones; the method was immunoSEQ multiplex PCR. This table has over 250,000 clones, over 75% appearing once. Specified treatment: roughly 20 received Ad26.COV2.S at low or high dose, single or two shots; roughly five received placebo; per-sample allocation not given. The samples were gathered on day 63 after the first injection of vaccine or placebo. The material sequenced was peripheral blood, taken in a trial of Ad26.COV2.S vaccine versus placebo. Receptors were obtained from a person aged 18-60 years who received the Ad26.COV2.S COVID-19 vaccine or a placebo.

This clone has only a few counts. The chain combines TRBV5-1 with TRBJ1-1, with D uncertain. The CDR3 length is 17 residues. V lost 4 bases to trimming and J lost 0 bases, with 19 bases between them. Germline V gene data show CDR1 as SGHRS and CDR2 as YFSETQ. CDR3 nucleotides: TGCGCCAGCAGCCTTCGTCCGTCCCAGTTCATGAACACTGAAGCTTTCTTT. Its protein product is CASSLRPSQFMNTEAFF.

The V gene is TRBV4-1, the J gene TRBJ1-2; no clear D gene. V was shortened by 3 bases and J by 8 bases, with 16 bases between the two germline ends. This CDR3 has 14 residues. The V gene's germline CDR1 is MGHRA and CDR2 YSYEKL. In DNA form, the CDR3 reads TGCGCCAGCAGCCACCCCCCGGCAGGTTCCGGCTACACCTTC. Translation gives CASSHPPAGSGYTF.

This clone was seen only once. The genes are TRBV5-1 and TRBJ1-5; 7 bases are shared with TRBD1. Germline lookup yields CDR1 SGHRS and CDR2 YFSETQ. This CDR3 comprises 18 residues. The V gene end was trimmed by 0 bases and the J gene end by 2 bases; junction bases not matched to a gene: 11. CDR3 amino acids: CASSLEPYRGNGNQPQHF. CDR3 coding DNA: TGCGCCAGCAGCTTGGAACCCTACAGGGGAAATGGCAATCAGCCCCAGCATTTT.

The chain joins TRBV5-1 to TRBJ1-2; TRBD1 aligns across 10 bases. CDR1 SGHRS and CDR2 YFSETQ come from the germline V gene. This CDR3 has 15 residues. Losses at the gene ends were 3 bases for V and 5 bases for J; bases not matched to a gene: 7. CDR3 sequence: CASSSDRGMIYGYTF. Here the CDR3 DNA reads TGCGCCAGCAGCTCGGACAGGGGGATGATATATGGCTACACCTTC.

There are a few counts of this clone. In nucleotides, the CDR3 is TGTGCCAGCAGTTTTGGGGGGAGTTTGTACGAGCAGTACTTC. Translation gives CASSFGGSLYEQYF. V gene TRBV28 combines with J gene TRBJ2-7, with D possibly matching TRBD2 (6 bases). This CDR3 has 14 amino acids. Trimming shortened V by 3 bases and J by 4 bases, and 13 bases separated the two germline ends. The germline gives CDR1 MDHEN, CDR2 SYDVKM.

About this clone itself: Other nucleotide sequences from this sample produce the same CDR3. This chain joins TRBV18 and TRBJ1-1; D gene uncertain. The CDR3 length is 13 residues. V was trimmed by 1 base and J by 1 base, leaving 4 bases between them. Per the germline V gene, CDR1 is KGHSH and CDR2 is LQKENI. The DNA of the CDR3 is TGTGCCAGCTCACCACGGCAGAACACTGAAGCTTTCTTT. Translated: CASSPRQNTEAFF.

The chain is built from TRBV30 and TRBJ1-2, with 8 bases aligning to TRBD1. Germline values: CDR1 GTSNPN, CDR2 SVGIG (reference sequence). V was clipped by 4 bases and J by 14 bases; unmatched bases: 15. The CDR3 contains 13 residues. The CDR3 reads CAWTQLSQGARTF. CDR3 DNA sequence: TGTGCCTGGACCCAACTAAGTCAGGGGGCAAGGACCTTC.

This clone was seen a single time. This sequence joins TRBV18 and TRBJ2-5, with 8 nucleotides matching TRBD1. In germline, CDR1 is KGHSH, CDR2 LQKENI. V was pared by 6 bases and J by 0 bases, with 0 bases of the junction left unmatched. This CDR3 has 13 amino acids. In DNA form, the CDR3 reads TGTGCCAGCTCGGACAGGGACCAAGAGACCCAGTACTTC. As protein: CASSDRDQETQYF.

The chain combines TRBV2 with TRBJ2-7, with D possibly TRBD1 on 6 matching bases. The V end lost 7 bases, the J end lost 2 bases, and 6 bases lay between the germline ends. The CDR3 sequence is 11 residues long. CDR1 and CDR2 from the germline V gene are SNHLY and FYNNEI. CDR3 amino acids: CASNRAYEQYF. For the CDR3, the DNA is TGTGCCAGCAACAGGGCCTACGAGCAGTACTTC.

The gene calls are TRBV20-1 and TRBJ1-2; D is uncertain. Germline V gene data show CDR1 as DFQATT and CDR2 as SNEGSKA (reference sequence). V was clipped by 5 bases and J by 3 bases, with 4 bases between them. This CDR3 spans 10 amino acids. DNA of the CDR3: TGCAGTGCTTTCTACTATGGCTACACCTTC. This gives the protein CSAFYYGYTF.

This clone came up a few times. J is TRBJ2-7 and V is TRBV9; TRBD2 might be the D (6 bases). The CDR3 consists of 12 residues. The germline V gene has CDR1 SGDLS and CDR2 YYNGEE. Deletions cut 2 bases from V and 6 bases from J, with 9 bases between. CDR3 in amino acids: CASSVRGGEQYF. CDR3 DNA sequence: TGTGCCAGCAGCGTCCGGGGAGGCGAGCAGTACTTC.

V gene TRBV10-2 combines with J gene TRBJ1-1; a weak D match, TRBD1 (5 bases). Between the trimmed V and J ends, which lost 8 bases and 4 bases, there was a span of 14 bases. Germline values: CDR1 WSHSY, CDR2 SAAADI. The CDR3 sequence is 13 residues long. The chain's CDR3 is CASRSEGFTEAFF. In DNA, the CDR3 is TGCGCCAGCCGTAGTGAGGGGTTCACTGAAGCTTTCTTT.

This chain connects TRBV29-1 to TRBJ1-1, with D possibly TRBD1 on 5 matching bases. The CDR3 is made up of 12 amino acids. CDR1 SQVTM and CDR2 ANQGSEA come from the germline V gene. With 7 bases removed from V and 0 bases from J, the gap between germline ends came to 9 bases. The CDR3 DNA reads TGCAGCGCACCGACAGTGAACACTGAAGCTTTCTTT. Amino acids: CSAPTVNTEAFF. Looking up the rest from reference TRBV29-1 and TRBJ1-1 gives the full variable domain: SAVISQKPSRDICQRGTSLTIQCQVDSQVTMMFWYRQQPGQSLTLIATANQGSEATYESGFVIDKFPISRPNLTFSTLTVSNMSPEDSSIYLCSAPTVNTEAFFGQGTRLTVV.

The chain uses TRBV5-1 and TRBJ2-2, with 14 bases fitting TRBD2. This CDR3 comprises 16 residues. Trimming at V came to 9 bases and at J to 0 bases, leaving 4 bases not matched to a gene. CDR1 and CDR2 (germline): SGHRS, YFSETQ. CDR3 sequence reads: CATSGLAGANTGELFF. The CDR3 DNA reads as TGCGCCACCTCGGGACTAGCGGGGGCGAACACCGGGGAGCTGTTTTTT.

The V gene is TRBV12-3 or TRBV12-4, the J gene TRBJ1-2, with D uncertain. Between the trimmed V and J ends, which lost 6 bases and 7 bases, there was a span of 12 bases. This CDR3 comprises 12 residues. The CDR3 region is CASRAALGGYTF. CDR3 DNA: TGTGCCAGCAGGGCCGCGTTGGGTGGCTACACCTTC.

V gene TRBV6-2 or TRBV6-3 combines with J gene TRBJ2-5, with unresolved D. The CDR3 is made up of 13 amino acids. Germline values: CDR1 MNHEY, CDR2 SVGEGT. Trimming took off 1 base at V and 4 bases at J, with 7 bases between the two ends. In nucleotides, the CDR3 is TGTGCCAGCAGTTACTTACAGATAGAGACCCAGTACTTC. It translates to CASSYLQIETQYF.

The chain joins TRBV27 to TRBJ2-1; no reliable D call. This CDR3 is built from 13 residues. Germline V gene data show CDR1 as MNHEY and CDR2 as SMNVEV (reference sequence). V was pared by 2 bases and J by 7 bases, with 9 bases between. For the CDR3, the DNA is TGTGCCAGCAGTTTAGCCGAATGGAATGAGCAGTTCTTC. Protein: CASSLAEWNEQFF.

This clone appeared once. The chain recombines TRBV5-1 with TRBJ1-2; TRBD1 agrees at 7 bases. V shed 2 bases and J 8 bases; nucleotides not matched to a gene: 12. Per germline, CDR1 SGHRS and CDR2 YFSETQ. The CDR3 length is 15 residues. The CDR3 nucleotides read TGCGCCAGCAGCTTTAAACCGGAGGGGGCCGGGGGCTACACCTTC. The encoded protein is CASSFKPEGAGGYTF.

The chain carries TRBV2 and TRBJ1-1; D is ambiguous. This CDR3 is built from 13 residues. The V end lost 7 bases, the J end lost 1 base, and 10 bases lay between the germline ends. Germline V gene sequence: CDR1 SNHLY, CDR2 FYNNEI. The CDR3 is CASKRQPNTEAFF. DNA of the CDR3: TGTGCCAGCAAACGGCAGCCGAACACTGAAGCTTTCTTT.

The chain couples TRBV6-5 to TRBJ1-2; unclear D gene. There are 11 residues in the CDR3. V lost 4 bases and J lost 8, with 8 bases in between. From germline, CDR1 is MNHEY and CDR2 SVGAGI. This CDR3 is CASSSGNGYTF. DNA for the CDR3: TGTGCCAGCAGTTCGGGGAACGGCTACACCTTC.

The genes are TRBV5-6 and TRBJ2-7; 7 bases are a match to TRBD1. The CDR3 sequence is 15 residues long. CDR1 is SGHDT and CDR2 is YYEEEE in the germline V gene. Trimming removed 1 base from V and 8 bases from J; junction bases left unmatched: 12. CDR3 sequence: CASSLWAGGPTKQYF. In nucleotides, the CDR3 is TGTGCCAGCAGCTTGTGGGCAGGGGGACCTACGAAGCAGTACTTC.

This clone was found a few times. This chain joins TRBV5-1 and TRBJ1-2; D might be TRBD1 (5 bases). V was cut by 0 bases and J by 5 bases, with 14 bases left in between. Germline assignment: CDR1 SGHRS and CDR2 YFSETQ. The CDR3 extends over 15 amino acids. The CDR3 bases are TGCGCCAGCAGCTTGGCAGGGACGGTAGCATATGGCTACACCTTC. This translates into CASSLAGTVAYGYTF.

This clone was counted a few times. This rearrangement joins TRBV9 to TRBJ1-1; D gene unclear. CDR1 and CDR2 from the germline V gene are SGDLS and YYNGEE. V was cut by 3 bases and J by 5 bases, with 17 bases left in between. CDR3 length: 15 amino acids. CDR3 in amino acids: CASSANVEGRTEAFF. DNA for the CDR3: TGTGCCAGCAGCGCAAATGTTGAAGGGCGGACTGAAGCTTTCTTT.

This clone appeared a single time. The chain couples TRBV19 to TRBJ1-5; D is unresolved. V was clipped by 5 bases and J by 0 bases, with 14 bases between them. The CDR3 is 16 residues long. Per the germline V gene, CDR1 is LNHDA and CDR2 is SQIVND (reference sequence). DNA for the CDR3: TGTGCCAGTAGTCCCTACCCGGGTAATAGCAATCAGCCCCAGCATTTT. Amino acid sequence: CASSPYPGNSNQPQHF.

The V gene is TRBV3-1 (or the pseudogene TRBV3-2), the J gene TRBJ2-2; D is uncertain. V was cut by 2 bases and J by 0 bases, with 13 bases left in between. Germline V gene sequence: CDR1 LGHDT, CDR2 YNNKEL (reference sequence). This CDR3 is built from 17 residues. CDR3 in DNA: TGTGCCAGCAGCCAACTCCTATACCACACGAACACCGGGGAGCTGTTTTTT. It codes for CASSQLLYHTNTGELFF.

This rearrangement joins TRBV3-1 (or the pseudogene TRBV3-2) to TRBJ1-6; D is unresolved. V lost 6 bases and J lost 8, with 20 bases in between. This CDR3 contains 16 residues. Germline V CDR1 and CDR2: LGHDT, YNNKEL (reference sequence). The CDR3 nucleotides read TGTGCCAGCAGAGGTAAAGGACCCGAGGCTCATTCACCCCTCCACTTT. It codes for CASRGKGPEAHSPLHF.

Remarks on this clone: Different DNA sequences within this sample yield the same CDR3. The chain carries TRBV20-1 and TRBJ1-3, with D uncertain. The V and J ends lost 6 bases and 4 bases respectively, with 7 bases between them. CDR1 DFQATT and CDR2 SNEGSKA come from the germline V gene (reference sequence). CDR3 length equals 11 residues. Written as DNA, the CDR3 is TGCAGTGCCCCGGGGGGAAACACCATATATTTT. This codes for CSAPGGNTIYF.

The rearrangement links TRBV7-2 to TRBJ1-2; D is ambiguous. The CDR3 spans 11 residues. Per the germline V gene, CDR1 is SGHTA and CDR2 is FQGNSA. V was trimmed by 1 base and J by 7 bases, leaving 4 bases between them. The CDR3 reads CASSLGGGYTF. CDR3 nucleotides: TGTGCCAGCAGCTTAGGTGGTGGCTACACCTTC.

This sequence joins TRBV2 and TRBJ2-2; no definite D call. V gave up 5 bases and J gave up 2 bases, with 3 bases separating them. The CDR3 totals 12 residues. CDR1 and CDR2 (germline): SNHLY, FYNNEI. The DNA of the CDR3 is TGTGCCAGCAGTAGTAACACCGGGGAGCTGTTTTTT. Its protein is CASSSNTGELFF.